Given below is one T cell receptor beta chain in context. Generated by immunoSEQ multiplex PCR, the TCRdb table keeps only in-frame clones and is missing some. The sample shows 110,000 to 150,000 clones, about 90% of them seen only once. This sample stems from a study of control samples from healthy donors and cancer patients. The clonotype comes from a young man in good health. The sample comprised blood.

This chain's CDR3 is CASSLGGYTDTQYF. The DNA for the CDR3 is TGTGCCAGCAGCCTCGGGGGGTACACAGATACGCAGTATTTT. V and J are TRBV13 and TRBJ2-3; the match to TRBD2 covers 7 bases. Germline CDR1 reads PRHDT; CDR2 reads FYEKMQ (reference sequence). The CDR3 extends over 14 amino acids. V gave up 5 bases and J gave up 2 bases; unmatched junction bases: 4.